The 17 T cell receptor beta chains reported below all come from one sample, sequenced in a study of blood T cell repertoires in COVID-19. Libraries were prepared by immunoSEQ multiplex PCR; TCRdb keeps only in-frame clonotypes and omits some of them. This sample has a few hundred thousand clones, with 88% found just once. What was sequenced was peripheral blood. The source of these receptors is a human donor in a cohort sampled during active COVID-19.

The rearrangement links TRBV4-2 to TRBJ1-1; 8 bases are shared with TRBD1. The CDR3 has 15 residues. From germline, CDR1 is LGHNA and CDR2 YNFKEQ. The ends lost 2 bases at V and 9 bases at J; junction bases unmatched: 11. CDR3 DNA: TGTGCCAGCAGCCAATCTTCCGGGACAGGAGCCAAAGCTTTCTTT. As protein: CASSQSSGTGAKAFF.

This chain connects TRBV24-1 to TRBJ2-5; possibly TRBD1 for D (8 bases). The V and J ends lost 4 bases and 5 bases respectively, with 13 bases between them. The CDR3 length is 14 residues. From germline, CDR1 is KGHDR and CDR2 SFDVKD. CDR3 in amino acids: CATSEQGGRETQYF. As DNA, the CDR3 is TGTGCCACCAGTGAACAGGGGGGGAGGGAGACCCAGTACTTC.

The rearrangement joins TRBV7-2 to TRBJ1-6, with 8 bases lining up with TRBD1. This CDR3 region has 16 residues. Germline V gives CDR1 SGHTA, CDR2 FQGNSA. The J segment lost 10 bases and the V segment lost 0 bases, leaving 8 bases of the junction unmatched. This CDR3 is CASSLARDRGSSPLHF. The CDR3 DNA reads TGTGCCAGCAGCTTAGCTCGAGACAGGGGTAGCTCACCCCTCCACTTT.

This clone was detected once. This sequence joins TRBV5-3 and TRBJ2-5, with 7 bases that match TRBD1. TRBV5-3 carries the ORF label, with uncertain function. The V gene end was trimmed by 4 bases and the J gene end by 1 base; junction bases not matched to a gene: 10. The CDR3 runs to 16 residues. CDR3 loop: CARSEPGQLIQETQYF. For the CDR3, the DNA is TGTGCCAGAAGCGAACCGGGACAGCTGATCCAAGAGACCCAGTACTTC.

This chain joins TRBV7-2 and TRBJ1-4; D gene unclear. V was pared by 2 bases and J by 2 bases, with 6 bases between. Per the germline V gene, CDR1 is SGHTA and CDR2 is FQGNSA. This CDR3 contains 14 residues. The CDR3 loop reads CASSLRGTNEKLFF. The CDR3 DNA sequence: TGTGCCAGCAGCTTACGAGGGACTAATGAAAAACTGTTTTTT.

In DNA, the CDR3 is TGTGCCAGCAGCCAAGACCTAGCGGGAGGGCCCCACGAGCAGTACTTC. Its protein is CASSQDLAGGPHEQYF. The chain has TRBV14 and TRBJ2-7; 12 nucleotides align to TRBD2. There are 16 residues in the CDR3. Germline V gives CDR1 SGHDN, CDR2 FVKESK. Losses at the gene ends were 0 bases for V and 5 bases for J; bases not matched to a gene: 5.

This chain's CDR3 is CASSYSGGGRPYEQYF. The DNA for the CDR3 is TGTGCCAGCAGTTACTCGGGCGGGGGAAGGCCCTACGAGCAGTACTTC. V gene TRBV6-5 combines with J gene TRBJ2-7; 7 bases map to TRBD2. Trimming took 0 bases from V and 2 from J; bases not matched to a gene: 7. The CDR3 is 16 residues long. Germline values: CDR1 MNHEY, CDR2 SVGAGI.

V and J are TRBV6-5 and TRBJ2-3; 10 bases line up with TRBD1. Germline V CDR1 and CDR2: MNHEY, SVGAGI. The CDR3 extends over 15 amino acids. The trim removed 6 bases at V and 0 bases at J, leaving 3 bases unmatched. CDR3 DNA: TGTGCCAGCAGACGGACAGGGGGTAGCACAGATACGCAGTATTTT. It encodes CASRRTGGSTDTQYF.

The V and J genes are TRBV5-1 and TRBJ1-1; D perhaps matches TRBD1 (6 bases). The CDR3 spans 14 residues. With 6 bases removed from V and 4 bases from J, the gap between germline ends came to 16 bases. Germline-derived CDR1 and CDR2 are SGHRS and YFSETQ. CDR3 sequence (DNA): TGCGCCAGCACCCTTGGGGGGGGCGGCACTGAAGCTTTCTTT. It is translated as CASTLGGGGTEAFF.

The V and J genes are TRBV9 and TRBJ2-2; no definite D call. This CDR3 has 14 amino acids. Germline CDR1 and CDR2: SGDLS and YYNGEE. Trimming took 0 bases from V and 5 from J, leaving 8 bases between them. In DNA form, the CDR3 reads TGTGCCAGCAGCGTAGAGAGAAAAACCGGGGAGCTGTTTTTT. Translated: CASSVERKTGELFF.

This chain links TRBV2 with TRBJ2-7; 14 nucleotides align to TRBD2. Germline CDR1 reads SNHLY; CDR2 reads FYNNEI. V dropped 7 bases and J dropped 4; count of bases not matched to a gene: 9. The CDR3 totals 16 residues. CDR3 nucleotide sequence: TGTGCCAGCACCGGGACTAGCGGGGGAATGAAATACGAGCAGTACTTC. Residues: CASTGTSGGMKYEQYF.

CDR3 loop: CASSQDKGGVYGYTF. The CDR3 DNA reads as TGCGCCAGCAGCCAAGATAAAGGGGGCGTCTATGGCTACACCTTC. The J gene is TRBJ1-2, the V gene TRBV4-3; 7 positions agree with TRBD1. Germline values: CDR1 LGHNA, CDR2 YSLEER. The CDR3 is 15 residues long. The ends lost 0 bases at V and 4 bases at J; junction bases unmatched: 5.

V and J are TRBV30 and TRBJ1-2, with TRBD1 matching over 9 bases. The CDR3 has 15 amino acids. The V gene's germline CDR1 is GTSNPN and CDR2 SVGIG (reference sequence). V gave up 2 bases and J gave up 3 bases; unmatched junction bases: 7. Here the CDR3 DNA reads TGTGCCTGGAGTTGGACAGGGGTTGGGGACTATGGCTACACCTTC. This codes for CAWSWTGVGDYGYTF.

The rearrangement links TRBV5-1 to TRBJ2-7; 14 bases fit TRBD2. The V segment lost 3 bases and the J segment 5 bases; nucleotides outside the gene matches: 7. The CDR3 runs 16 residues. Germline values: CDR1 SGHRS, CDR2 YFSETQ. CDR3 loop: CASSSGLAGGKDEQYF. The CDR3 DNA reads as TGCGCCAGCAGCTCCGGACTAGCGGGGGGAAAGGACGAGCAGTACTTC.

This chain uses TRBV7-2 with TRBJ2-7, with a possible D match to TRBD2 (5 bases). The CDR3 sequence is 14 residues long. In germline, CDR1 is SGHTA, CDR2 FQGNSA. V was shortened by 2 bases and J by 0 bases, with 8 bases between the two germline ends. The CDR3 protein is CASSLKAASYEQYF. In DNA form, the CDR3 reads TGTGCCAGCAGCTTAAAAGCGGCCTCCTACGAGCAGTACTTC.

CDR3 bases: TGTGCCAGCTCCGACAGGGGCAATCAGCCCCAGCATTTT. Protein sequence: CASSDRGNQPQHF. The rearrangement links TRBV18 to TRBJ1-5; TRBD1 aligns across 7 bases. Germline-derived CDR1 and CDR2 are KGHSH and LQKENI. Trimming cost V 6 bases and J 2 bases; bases outside gene matches: 1. CDR3 length: 13 amino acids.

The chain is built from TRBV18 and TRBJ2-1, with 10 bases aligning to TRBD1. Germline CDR1 KGHSH, CDR2 LQKENI. This CDR3 is built from 13 residues. The V gene end was trimmed by 4 bases and the J gene end by 12 bases; junction bases not matched to a gene: 6. Written as DNA, the CDR3 is TGTGCCAGCTCACTGCGGGACAGGGGATGGCAGTTCTTC. Amino acids: CASSLRDRGWQFF.